Below are 27 T cell receptor beta chains sequenced from a single sample in a study of blood T cells in healthy people across ages. A second PCR of 7 to 11 cycles used a sample-barcoded 5' primer and a J-beta primer mix. TCRdb re-called the 5' RACE reads with MiXCR, one entry per CDR3 protein. The table has around 400,000 distinct CDR3 sequences, roughly half seen once. Sequencing used blood. The receptor set was obtained from a man in his sixties in good health.

The chain carries TRBV3-1 and TRBJ2-7; 7 bases are shared with TRBD1. This CDR3 comprises 15 residues. The germline V gene has CDR1 LGHDT and CDR2 YNNKEL (reference sequence). With 0 bases clipped from V and 3 bases from J, the junction kept 5 bases outside the gene matches. The CDR3 sequence: CASSQDTGAFYEQYF. The CDR3 DNA is TGTGCCAGCAGCCAAGACACAGGGGCGTTCTACGAGCAGTACTTC.

The chain couples TRBV29-1 to TRBJ1-1; unclear D gene. Trimming stripped 5 bases from V and 4 bases from J, with 8 bases between. This CDR3 contains 11 residues. Germline V gives CDR1 SQVTM, CDR2 ANQGSEA. CDR3 sequence: CSVLLTTEAFF. DNA for the CDR3: TGCAGCGTTCTACTTACCACTGAAGCTTTCTTT.

The V and J genes are TRBV12-3 or TRBV12-4 and TRBJ2-1; weak D call: TRBD2 (6 bases). The CDR3 runs 14 residues. V was pared by 1 base and J by 6 bases, with 10 bases between. The CDR3 DNA reads as TGTGCCAGCAGTTTAGGGACGGAGGGCAATGAGCAGTTCTTC. Residues: CASSLGTEGNEQFF.

This clonotype has a handful of counts. This chain links TRBV7-2 with TRBJ2-7, with D unclear. This CDR3 spans 14 amino acids. V shed 3 bases and J shed 8 bases, with 17 bases lying between them. CDR1 SGHTA and CDR2 FQGNSA come from the germline V gene. CDR3 nucleotide sequence: TGTGCCAGCAGCTTCTGGACCGCCACCCCTCAGCAGTACTTC. Its protein is CASSFWTATPQQYF.

This sequence joins TRBV2 and TRBJ2-5, with 10 bases aligning to TRBD2. Germline CDR1 reads SNHLY; CDR2 reads FYNNEI. This CDR3 has 14 residues. V shed 6 bases, J shed 4 bases, and the junction held 5 bases outside the gene matches. This chain's CDR3 is CASRPGTSAETQYF. CDR3 sequence (DNA): TGTGCCAGCAGACCCGGGACTAGCGCAGAGACCCAGTACTTC.

This clonotype was seen only once. The chain employs TRBV27 and TRBJ2-7; weak D call: TRBD1 (6 bases). Germline CDR1 reads MNHEY; CDR2 reads SMNVEV (reference sequence). This CDR3 comprises 14 residues. V was pared by 6 bases and J by 4 bases, with 16 bases between. The CDR3 coding sequence is TGTGCCAGCAGCTCGAAATTACAGGGTTACGAGCAGTACTTC. Translating gives CASSSKLQGYEQYF.

This rearrangement joins TRBV11-2 to TRBJ2-4; 11 bases map to TRBD2. The DNA end is a closer match to TRBJ2-7, so the J assignment may be wrong. Germline CDR1 reads SGHAT; CDR2 reads FQNNGV. This CDR3 is built from 16 residues. In nucleotides, the CDR3 is TGTGCCAGCAGCTTAGCTCCACTAGCGGGGGCCTCCGAGCAGTACTTC. As protein: CASSLAPLAGASEQYF.

This clonotype was found many times. This sequence joins TRBV20-1 and TRBJ2-1; D tentatively fits TRBD1 or TRBD2 (5 bases each). The CDR3 runs to 16 residues. Germline V lookup: CDR1 DFQATT, CDR2 SNEGSKA (reference sequence). Deletions cut 3 bases from V and 3 bases from J, with 18 bases between. Here the CDR3 DNA reads TGCAGTGCTAGGGGGACCAGGACAACCCTCTACAATGAGCAGTTCTTC. Protein sequence: CSARGTRTTLYNEQFF.

The rearrangement uses TRBV4-3 and TRBJ2-5; D not resolved. The CDR3 consists of 14 residues. Trimming stripped 6 bases from V and 5 bases from J, with 16 bases between. Germline assignment: CDR1 LGHNA and CDR2 YSLEER. DNA for the CDR3: TGCGCCAGCAGTCCAAGGGCCGCGGCGGAGACCCAGTACTTC. Translating gives CASSPRAAAETQYF.

V gene TRBV7-9 combines with J gene TRBJ2-5; D may match TRBD1 or TRBD2 (5 bases each). This CDR3 spans 15 amino acids. From germline, CDR1 is SEHNR and CDR2 FQNEAQ (reference sequence). Trimming shortened V by 6 bases and J by 11 bases, and 25 bases separated the two germline ends. CDR3 nucleotides: TGTGCCAGCAGTTCACCGGGGACCGAGGCACGTCGGCAGTACTTC. It yields the protein CASSSPGTEARRQYF.

This clonotype was seen repeatedly, ten times or more. The chain uses TRBV19 and TRBJ2-5, with D possibly being TRBD1 (5 bases). Looked up from germline, CDR1 is LNHDA and CDR2 is SQIVND (reference sequence). CDR3 length: 14 amino acids. V lost 4 bases and J lost 4, with 13 bases in between. The CDR3 loop is CASSTTTGTETQYF. Here the CDR3 DNA reads TGTGCCAGTAGTACGACAACAGGAACAGAGACCCAGTACTTC.

The rearrangement joins TRBV7-9 to TRBJ2-7; D is perhaps TRBD1 (5 bases). This CDR3 has 14 residues. Looked up from germline, CDR1 is SEHNR and CDR2 is FQNEAQ (reference sequence). V lost 0 bases and J lost 7, with 13 bases in between. The CDR3 bases are TGTGCCAGCAGCTTAGCTGGGGCCAACAGGGAGCAGTACTTC. This translates into CASSLAGANREQYF.

The CDR3 protein is CASSPRAGTGLADTQYF. The CDR3, as DNA: TGCGCCAGCAGCCCCCGGGCCGGGACAGGGTTAGCAGATACGCAGTATTTT. V and J are TRBV5-1 and TRBJ2-3, with 9 bases aligning to TRBD1. Unmatched junction bases numbered 13, after V lost 4 bases and J lost 4 bases. The CDR3 runs 17 residues. Germline values: CDR1 SGHRS, CDR2 YFSETQ. Drawing the rest from reference TRBV5-1 and TRBJ2-3, the complete variable domain is KAGVTQTPRYLIKTRGQQVTLSCSPISGHRSVSWYQQTPGQGLQFLFEYFSETQRNKGNFPGRFSGRQFSNSRSEMNVSTLELGDSALYLCASSPRAGTGLADTQYFGPGTRLTVL.

J is TRBJ1-2 and V is TRBV4-2; TRBD1 agrees at 8 bases. The CDR3 has 15 residues. Germline V gives CDR1 LGHNA, CDR2 YNFKEQ. V shed 2 bases, J shed 5 bases, and the junction held 7 bases outside the gene matches. The chain's CDR3 is CASSQPTGGAYGYTF. The CDR3 nucleotides read TGTGCCAGCAGCCAACCTACAGGGGGGGCGTATGGCTACACCTTC.

In nucleotides, the CDR3 is TGTGCCAGCAGTTCCACAGGGTTAACTAAAGAGACCCAGTACTTC. Amino acids: CASSSTGLTKETQYF. This chain uses TRBV12-3 or TRBV12-4 with TRBJ2-5; D is possibly TRBD1 (6 bases). CDR3 size: 15 residues. Trimming took 4 bases from V and 3 from J, leaving 15 bases between them.

DNA of the CDR3: TGTGCCAGCAGTTTACCCTCAGGGGGGCGCGAAAAACTGTTTTTT. This sequence encodes CASSLPSGGREKLFF. The chain recombines TRBV28 with TRBJ1-4; 7 bases are shared with TRBD1. The V segment lost 2 bases and the J segment 8 bases; nucleotides outside the gene matches: 8. CDR1 and CDR2 from the germline V gene are MDHEN and SYDVKM. There are 15 residues in the CDR3.

This clonotype has ten or more counts. CDR3 in DNA: TGTGCCTGGAGTCCTTGGGGGGGCATTCAGTACTTC. It yields the protein CAWSPWGGIQYF. The chain has TRBV30 and TRBJ2-4; 7 nucleotides line up with TRBD2. This CDR3 comprises 12 residues. The V gene end was trimmed by 2 bases and the J gene end by 9 bases; junction bases not matched to a gene: 4. Per the germline V gene, CDR1 is GTSNPN and CDR2 is SVGIG (reference sequence).

In this sample, this clonotype turned up a few times. The chain joins TRBV6-6 to TRBJ2-7; D not certain. The CDR3 length is 14 residues. V lost 6 bases to trimming and J lost 2 bases, with 14 bases between them. The germline V gene has CDR1 MNHNY and CDR2 SVGAGI (reference sequence). In DNA form, the CDR3 reads TGTGCCAGCAGCTTCGCTGGGCAGCCCTACGAGCAGTACTTC. Protein product: CASSFAGQPYEQYF.

This clonotype was picked up many times. V and J are TRBV7-2 and TRBJ2-5; D is unclear. Trimming shortened V by 0 bases and J by 2 bases, and 4 bases separated the two germline ends. Germline CDR1 is SGHTA and CDR2 is FQGNSA. The CDR3 runs 13 residues. The DNA of the CDR3 is TGTGCCAGCAGCTTAGCGCGGCAAGAGACCCAGTACTTC. Its translation: CASSLARQETQYF.

This clonotype came up a few times. The CDR3 bases are TGTGCCAGCAGCCACCAAACTGAGCTTACGTCCCTAGGGGCACAGTACTTC. Translated: CASSHQTELTSLGAQYF. This sequence joins TRBV4-2 and TRBJ2-4; possibly TRBD1 for D (5 bases). Germline CDR1 LGHNA, CDR2 YNFKEQ. The CDR3 consists of 17 residues. The V end was cut by 3 bases, the J end by 13 bases, with 28 bases between.

The chain uses TRBV29-1 and TRBJ2-7; TRBD1 might be the D (6 bases). CDR1 and CDR2 (germline): SQVTM, ANQGSEA. V was cut by 4 bases and J by 0 bases, with 10 bases left in between. CDR3 length equals 13 residues. CDR3 protein: CSVGLDSSYEQYF. The CDR3 bases are TGCAGCGTTGGACTGGACAGCTCCTACGAGCAGTACTTC.

This clonotype was counted between two and nine times. The V call is TRBV29-1, the J call TRBJ1-1, with D maybe TRBD1 (5 bases). This CDR3 comprises 12 residues. Trimming shortened V by 7 bases and J by 1 base, and 10 bases separated the two germline ends. Germline values: CDR1 SQVTM, CDR2 ANQGSEA. DNA of the CDR3: TGCAGCGCAAGACAGACGAACACTGAAGCTTTCTTT. It encodes CSARQTNTEAFF.

This chain joins TRBV11-2 and TRBJ2-3; 8 nucleotides agree with TRBD2. V lost 5 bases, J lost 13 bases, and 11 bases stayed unmatched. Looked up from germline, CDR1 is SGHAT and CDR2 is FQNNGV. The CDR3 has 13 residues. CDR3 loop: CASSPLAGGRKYF. CDR3 DNA: TGTGCCAGCAGCCCCCTTGCGGGGGGTCGGAAGTATTTT.

The chain employs TRBV13 and TRBJ1-1; D uncertain. Trimming took off 5 bases at V and 6 bases at J, with 10 bases between the two ends. Germline V gene sequence: CDR1 PRHDT, CDR2 FYEKMQ (reference sequence). This CDR3 contains 12 residues. The CDR3 loop is CASSGRVAEAFF. The CDR3 DNA sequence: TGTGCCAGCAGCGGCCGGGTTGCTGAAGCTTTCTTT.

Details on this clonotype: Since a much larger clone is just one base distant, this may be a read error. The chain has TRBV4-3 and TRBJ2-1; no reliable D call. The CDR3 spans 15 residues. Germline CDR1 is LGHNA and CDR2 is YSLEER. The CDR3 reads CTSSQGVASNNEQFF. In DNA form, the CDR3 reads TGCACCAGCAGCCAAGGAGTGGCTAGTAACAATGAGCAGTTCTTC.

This clonotype was seen a few times. The CDR3: CASSLVRGGSPLHF. The CDR3 region has the DNA TGTGCCAGCAGCTTAGTTCGGGGTGGCTCACCCCTCCACTTT. This chain connects TRBV7-2 to TRBJ1-6; D is ambiguous. Trimming left V 1 base short and J 10 bases short, with 11 bases between. CDR3 length: 14 amino acids. Germline values: CDR1 SGHTA, CDR2 FQGNSA.

In the case of this clonotype: At one end, the junction sequence differs from germline, possibly due to a read error. V is TRBV4-2 and J is TRBJ2-7, with TRBD1 matching over 7 bases. The CDR3 runs to 15 residues. The germline V gene encodes CDR1 LGHNA and CDR2 YNFKEQ. CDR3 sequence (DNA): TGTGCCAGCAGTCAAGAGGGGACAGCATCCTACGAGCAGTACTTC. It translates to CASSQEGTASYEQYF.